This entry features one T cell receptor beta chain sequence. This entry belongs to a study of tumor and adjacent non-tumor tissue in lung cancer. This sample's RNA came from whole unsorted tissue. The CDR3 covers 15 residues. V dropped 5 bases and J dropped 6 bases, with 19 bases sitting between them. The germline V gene has CDR1 SGHAT and CDR2 FQNNGV. A modified ARM-PCR protocol with three rounds of nested PCR amplified TCRbeta. TCRdb fed the multiplex PCR reads into MiXCR, producing one record per CDR3 protein. The data show 90,000 or so distinct CDR3 sequences, with about 66% seen just once and about 15% held by the top ten.

This sequence joins TRBV11-2 and TRBJ2-5; either TRBD1 or TRBD2 may fit D (5 bases each). The origin of this receptor is a man in his 70s with non-small cell lung cancer. Sequenced material: lung tumor tissue. The CDR3 region is CASSTSGRGLQTQYF. The CDR3 region has the DNA TGTGCCAGCAGCACATCGGGACGGGGCTTACAGACCCAGTACTTC.